One and the same sample provided the 8 T cell receptor beta chains below, sequenced in a study of sequential checkpoint blockade in melanoma. Libraries were prepared by immunoSEQ multiplex PCR; TCRdb keeps only in-frame clonotypes and omits some of them. The table lists around 16,000 clones, 90% to 95% of them singletons. Treatment indicated: randomized to nivolumab then ipilimumab (arm A) or the reverse (arm B). The sequenced sample was CD8+ T cells sorted from blood (inferred from file names), obtained from a patient given nivolumab and ipilimumab in sequence. These receptors originate from a human donor with melanoma.

The chain is built from TRBV13 and TRBJ1-1; TRBD1 might be the D (6 bases). The germline V and J ends were trimmed by 0 bases and 4 bases, with 9 bases remaining between them. Per germline, CDR1 PRHDT and CDR2 FYEKMQ (reference sequence). The CDR3 length is 14 residues. Here the CDR3 reads CASSLGGHGTEAFF. For the CDR3, the DNA is TGTGCCAGCAGCTTAGGGGGACACGGCACTGAAGCTTTCTTT. The full variable domain, completed using reference TRBV13 and TRBJ1-1, is AAGVIQSPRHLIKEKRETATLKCYPIPRHDTVYWYQQGPGQDPQFLISFYEKMQSDKGSIPDRFSAQQFSDYHSELNMSSLELGDSALYFCASSLGGHGTEAFFGQGTRLTVV.

The V gene is TRBV7-2, the J gene TRBJ2-7, with 7 bases matching TRBD1. V dropped 7 bases and J dropped 3; count of bases not matched to a gene: 9. This CDR3 spans 14 amino acids. Looked up from germline, CDR1 is SGHTA and CDR2 is FQGNSA. CDR3 region: CASTIQGSFYEQYF. The CDR3 DNA reads as TGTGCCAGCACCATACAGGGGTCCTTCTACGAGCAGTACTTC.

The chain joins TRBV7-2 to TRBJ1-5; D gene uncertain. CDR1 and CDR2 from the germline V gene are SGHTA and FQGNSA. V was clipped by 1 base and J by 2 bases, with 9 bases between them. This CDR3 comprises 15 residues. As DNA, the CDR3 is TGTGCCAGCAGCTTAGTGTTGGCCGGCAATCAGCCCCAGCATTTT. Translation: CASSLVLAGNQPQHF.

The chain's CDR3 is CASSWASNSPLHF. DNA for the CDR3: TGTGCCAGTAGTTGGGCAAGTAATTCACCCCTCCACTTT. The V call is TRBV19, the J call TRBJ1-6; D unclear. The CDR3 loop spans 13 amino acids. Trimming took off 5 bases at V and 6 bases at J, with 8 bases between the two ends. The germline V gene has CDR1 LNHDA and CDR2 SQIVND (reference sequence).

The V gene is TRBV15, the J gene TRBJ2-7; 11 bases match TRBD1. Per germline, CDR1 LNHNV and CDR2 YYDKDF (reference sequence). After removal of 5 bases from V and 2 bases from J, the junction contained 2 bases not matched to a gene. The CDR3 runs 14 residues. As DNA, the CDR3 is TGTGCCACCAGCGGGGGACAGGGGGCCTACGAGCAGTACTTC. It yields the protein CATSGGQGAYEQYF.

With regard to this clone: Its ends do not fully match the called genes, so a read error is possible. This chain joins TRBV15 and TRBJ2-7; 8 nucleotides match TRBD1. The CDR3 spans 13 residues. Germline lookup yields CDR1 LNHNV and CDR2 YYDKDF (reference sequence). The CDR3 loop reads CAASGQGRDEQYF. The CDR3 DNA reads TGTGCCGCCAGCGGACAGGGACGGGACGAGCAGTACTTC.

The chain has TRBV7-9 and TRBJ2-2, with TRBD1 matching 11 bases. This CDR3 comprises 16 residues. Germline-derived CDR1 and CDR2 are SEHNR and FQNEAQ (reference sequence). V gave up 3 bases and J gave up 7 bases; unmatched junction bases: 7. CDR3 DNA: TGTGCCAGCAGCTTCAGTGGACAGGGGGCAAACGGGGAGCTGTTTTTT. Amino acids: CASSFSGQGANGELFF.

The J gene is TRBJ2-7, the V gene TRBV13, with TRBD2 identical over 10 bases. Trimming at V came to 0 bases and at J to 1 base, leaving 12 bases not matched to a gene. CDR1 is PRHDT, CDR2 FYEKMQ, per germline (reference sequence). The CDR3 spans 19 residues. The CDR3 coding sequence is TGTGCCAGCAGCTTAGGCCTTCTAGCGGGGGCTCAACAATCCTACGAGCAGTACGTC. It specifies CASSLGLLAGAQQSYEQYV.